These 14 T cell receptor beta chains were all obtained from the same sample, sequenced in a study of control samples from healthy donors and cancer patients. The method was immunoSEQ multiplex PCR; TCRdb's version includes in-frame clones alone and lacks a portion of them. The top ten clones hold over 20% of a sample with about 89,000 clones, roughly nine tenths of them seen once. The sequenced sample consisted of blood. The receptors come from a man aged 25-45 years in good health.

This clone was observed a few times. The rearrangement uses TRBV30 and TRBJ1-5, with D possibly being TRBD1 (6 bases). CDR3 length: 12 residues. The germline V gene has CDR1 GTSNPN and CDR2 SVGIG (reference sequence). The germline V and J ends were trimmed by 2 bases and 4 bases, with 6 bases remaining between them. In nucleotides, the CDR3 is TGTGCCTGGAGTCAGGGGAATCAGCCCCAGCATTTT. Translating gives CAWSQGNQPQHF.

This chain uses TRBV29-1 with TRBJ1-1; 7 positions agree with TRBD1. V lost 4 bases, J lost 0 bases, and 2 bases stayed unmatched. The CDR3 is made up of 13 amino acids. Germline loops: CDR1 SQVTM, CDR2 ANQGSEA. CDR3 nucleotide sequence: TGCAGCGTTGGCGGACAGGTGAACACTGAAGCTTTCTTT. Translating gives CSVGGQVNTEAFF. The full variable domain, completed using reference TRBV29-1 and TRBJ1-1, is SAVISQKPSRDICQRGTSLTIQCQVDSQVTMMFWYRQQPGQSLTLIATANQGSEATYESGFVIDKFPISRPNLTFSTLTVSNMSPEDSSIYLCSVGGQVNTEAFFGQGTRLTVV.

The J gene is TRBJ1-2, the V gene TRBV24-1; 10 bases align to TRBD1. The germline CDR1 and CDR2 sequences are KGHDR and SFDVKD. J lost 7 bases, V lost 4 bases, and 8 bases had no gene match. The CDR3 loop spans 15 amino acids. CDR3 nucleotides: TGTGCCACCAGTGACCCCGGGACAGGGGTGCTTGGCTACACCTTC. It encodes CATSDPGTGVLGYTF.

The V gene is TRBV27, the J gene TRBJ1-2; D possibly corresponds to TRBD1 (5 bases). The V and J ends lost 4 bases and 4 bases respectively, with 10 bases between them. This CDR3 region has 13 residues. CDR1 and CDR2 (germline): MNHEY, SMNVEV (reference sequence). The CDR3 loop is CASSSGTFYGYTF. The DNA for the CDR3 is TGTGCCAGCAGTTCGGGGACTTTCTATGGCTACACCTTC.

CDR3 amino acids: CASSLRRGAQETQYF. CDR3 coding DNA: TGTGCCAGCAGCCTTAGAAGAGGTGCCCAAGAGACCCAGTACTTC. The chain carries TRBV7-2 and TRBJ2-5, with no clear D. This CDR3 has 15 amino acids. Trimming took 5 bases from V and 1 from J, leaving 14 bases between them. The germline CDR1 and CDR2 sequences are SGHTA and FQGNSA.

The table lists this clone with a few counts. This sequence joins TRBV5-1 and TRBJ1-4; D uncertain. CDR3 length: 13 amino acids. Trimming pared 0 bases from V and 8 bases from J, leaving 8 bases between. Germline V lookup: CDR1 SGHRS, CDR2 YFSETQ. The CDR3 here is CASSLGEKEKLFF. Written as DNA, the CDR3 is TGCGCCAGCAGCTTGGGGGAAAAAGAAAAACTGTTTTTT.

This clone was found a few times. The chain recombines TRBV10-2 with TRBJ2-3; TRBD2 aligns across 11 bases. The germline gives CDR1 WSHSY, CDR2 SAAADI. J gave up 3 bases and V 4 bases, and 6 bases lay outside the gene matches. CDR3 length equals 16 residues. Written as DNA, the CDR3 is TGCGCCAGCAGTGGAGGTAGCGGGGGGGCAACAGATACGCAGTATTTT. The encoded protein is CASSGGSGGATDTQYF.

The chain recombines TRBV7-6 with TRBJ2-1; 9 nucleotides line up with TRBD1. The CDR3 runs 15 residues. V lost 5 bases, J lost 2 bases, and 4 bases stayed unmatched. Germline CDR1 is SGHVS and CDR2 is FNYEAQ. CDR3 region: CASSPRTGAYNEQFF. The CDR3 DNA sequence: TGTGCCAGCAGCCCCCGGACAGGGGCCTACAATGAGCAGTTCTTC.

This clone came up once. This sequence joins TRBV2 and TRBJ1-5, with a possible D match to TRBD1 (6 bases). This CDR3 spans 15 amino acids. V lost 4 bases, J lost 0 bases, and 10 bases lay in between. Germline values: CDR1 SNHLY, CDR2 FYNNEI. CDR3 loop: CASSAGGASNQPQHF. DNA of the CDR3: TGTGCCAGCAGTGCGGGGGGGGCTAGCAATCAGCCCCAGCATTTT.

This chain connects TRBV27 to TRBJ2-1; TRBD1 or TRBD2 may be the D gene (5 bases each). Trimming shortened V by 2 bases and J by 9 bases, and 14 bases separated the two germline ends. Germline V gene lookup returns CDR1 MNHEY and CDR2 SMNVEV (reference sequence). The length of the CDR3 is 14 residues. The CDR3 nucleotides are TGTGCCAGCAGTTTAGGGTCCCGAGGGGTTGAGCAGTTCTTC. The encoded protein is CASSLGSRGVEQFF.

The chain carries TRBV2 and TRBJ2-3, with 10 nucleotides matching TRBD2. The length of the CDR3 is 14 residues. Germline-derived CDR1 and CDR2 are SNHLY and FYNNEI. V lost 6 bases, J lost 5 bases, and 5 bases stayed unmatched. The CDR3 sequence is CASRSGGGQDTQYF. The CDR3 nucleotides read TGTGCCAGCAGGAGCGGGGGGGGGCAAGATACGCAGTATTTT.

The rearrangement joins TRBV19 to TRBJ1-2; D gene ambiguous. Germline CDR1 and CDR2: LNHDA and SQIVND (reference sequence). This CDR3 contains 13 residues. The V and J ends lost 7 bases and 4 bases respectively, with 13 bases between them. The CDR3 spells CASKAAVSYGYTF. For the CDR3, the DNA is TGTGCCAGTAAGGCGGCAGTCAGCTATGGCTACACCTTC.

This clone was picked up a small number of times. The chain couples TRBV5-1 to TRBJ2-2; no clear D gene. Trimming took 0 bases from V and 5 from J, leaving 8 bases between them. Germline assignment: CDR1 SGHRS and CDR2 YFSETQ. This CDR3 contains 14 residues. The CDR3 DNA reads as TGCGCCAGCAGCTTGGGGTTTATAACCGGGGAGCTGTTTTTT. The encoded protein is CASSLGFITGELFF. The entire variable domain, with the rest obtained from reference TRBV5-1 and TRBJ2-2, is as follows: KAGVTQTPRYLIKTRGQQVTLSCSPISGHRSVSWYQQTPGQGLQFLFEYFSETQRNKGNFPGRFSGRQFSNSRSEMNVSTLELGDSALYLCASSLGFITGELFFGEGSRLTVL.

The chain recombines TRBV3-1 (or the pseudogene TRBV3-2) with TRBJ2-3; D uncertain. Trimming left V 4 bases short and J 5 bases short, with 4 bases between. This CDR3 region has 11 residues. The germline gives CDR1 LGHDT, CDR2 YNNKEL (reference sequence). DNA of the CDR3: TGTGCCAGCAGCCGCTTAGATACGCAGTATTTT. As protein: CASSRLDTQYF.